This T cell receptor beta chain was identified during a study of T cells in Graves' hyperthyroidism and ophthalmopathy. General study results and limits: A 13 V-J signature model discriminated ophthalmopathy versus stable hyperthyroidism.

In the case of this clonotype: What it binds is unknown.

Patients having uncontrolled infection, another autoimmune disease, pregnancy or lactation were not included. Each diagnosis was grounded in clinical symptoms, serum thyroxine and TRAb, thyroid ultrasound, and orbital computed tomography. Researchers took RNA transcripts and amplified the TCR beta CDR3 regions from them. First-round RT-PCR with HTBI primers amplified the TCR CDR3 region. One entry per CDR3 protein results from TCRdb running MiXCR on the multiplex PCR reads. The data show fewer than 450,000 distinct CDR3 sequences, approximately 18% seen once. CDR1 LNHDA and CDR2 SQIVND come from the germline V gene (reference sequence). The CDR3 totals 13 residues. Trimming removed 0 bases at V and 5 bases at J, with 7 bases between.

The V call is TRBV19, the J call TRBJ1-1, with D possibly TRBD1 on 5 matching bases. The sequence derives from a young man with Graves' ophthalmopathy. The sequenced material came from blood. The CDR3 sequence is CASSIDRGTEAFF. The CDR3 DNA reads as TGTGCCAGTAGTATAGATCGGGGGACTGAAGCTTTCTTT.